This entry features one TCR beta chain sequence. TCRdb keeps only in-frame clones here, not all; method: immunoSEQ multiplex PCR. The data hold around 100,000 clones, with roughly nine tenths observed a single time. The data stem from a study of T cell changes during pregnancy in multiple sclerosis. The CDR3 runs 15 residues. The germline V gene encodes CDR1 SGHDN and CDR2 FVKESK. The V and J ends lost 1 base and 4 bases respectively, with 14 bases between them. This chain joins TRBV14 and TRBJ2-7, with D maybe TRBD1 (6 bases). This receptor was taken from a female donor with multiple sclerosis, enrolled in a pregnancy study. The sequences come from peripheral blood, collected after pregnancy. CDR3 nucleotides: TGTGCCAGCAGCCAAGCCCCCAGGGGCTGGTACGAGCAGTACTTC. Amino acids: CASSQAPRGWYEQYF.